A selection of T cell receptor beta chains follows, all from one sample in a study of OX40 agonist ivuxolimab in advanced cancers. The data were produced by immunoSEQ multiplex PCR, yet TCRdb's version contains in-frame clones alone and is incomplete. The sample has 20,000 to 25,000 clones, 80% to 85% seen once; the top ten hold around 15%. The sequenced sample was CD4+ or CD8+ T cells sorted from blood, obtained in a trial of the OX40 agonist ivuxolimab. These receptors all stem from an adult with an advanced solid tumor such as melanoma, head and neck, liver or kidney cancer. CDR3s include the opening cysteine and the closing phenylalanine or tryptophan. The order of the fields is CDR3 length, J gene, D gene, V gene, clone size, CDR3 protein, CDR3 DNA. D genes are given only for firm matches. The size of a clone is reported for some rows only, either as once, few or many, or as a class for expanded clones.

18 | TRBJ2-3 | TRBD2 | TRBV5-1 | . | CASSLDLYSGGNTDTQYF | TGCGCCAGCAGCTTGGACCTTTATAGCGGGGGGAACACAGATACGCAGTATTTT
13 | TRBJ2-7 | . | TRBV11-3 | . | CASSLGGSYEQYF | TGTGCCAGCAGCTTAGGGGGGTCCTACGAGCAGTACTTC
15 | TRBJ2-7 | TRBD2 | TRBV11-2 | . | CASSLEPSGDYEQYF | TGTGCCAGCAGCTTAGAACCTAGCGGGGACTACGAGCAGTACTTC
13 | TRBJ1-2 | TRBD1 | TRBV19 | . | CASSIDRVHGYTF | TGTGCCAGTAGTATCGACAGGGTCCATGGCTACACCTTC
13 | TRBJ2-7 | . | TRBV11-3 | . | CASSGPTTYEQYF | TGTGCCAGCTCGGGACCAACCACCTACGAGCAGTACTTC
14 | TRBJ2-7 | . | TRBV29-1 | . | CSVARRGQSYEQYF | TGCAGCGTTGCTCGCCGGGGGCAGAGCTACGAGCAGTACTTC
13 | TRBJ1-2 | TRBD1 | TRBV6-6 | . | CASRQGTGAGYTF | TGTGCCAGCAGACAGGGGACCGGGGCTGGCTACACCTTC
17 | TRBJ2-2 | . | TRBV9 | . | CASSVDLGTAVTGELFF | TGTGCCAGCAGCGTAGATCTAGGGACGGCCGTCACCGGGGAGCTGTTTTTT
15 | TRBJ1-2 | . | TRBV5-4 | . | CASSLVGGSGYGYTF | TGTGCCAGCAGCTTGGTCGGGGGCTCAGGATATGGCTACACCTTC
13 | TRBJ1-3 | TRBD1 | TRBV7-9 | . | CAGTGTGGNTIYF | TGTGCCGGCACCGGGACAGGGGGAAACACCATATATTTT
17 | TRBJ2-2 | . | TRBV7-9 | . | CASSSGQAVQPPGELFF | TGTGCCAGCAGCTCAGGTCAAGCGGTCCAACCACCCGGGGAGCTGTTTTTT
16 | TRBJ2-1 | . | TRBV7-2 | . | CASSFAGALTYNEQFF | TGTGCCAGCAGCTTCGCGGGGGCGCTGACCTACAATGAGCAGTTCTTC
13 | TRBJ1-2 | . | TRBV15 | . | CATSIPANYGYTF | TGTGCCACCAGCATCCCGGCTAACTATGGCTACACCTTC
14 | TRBJ1-3 | TRBD1 | TRBV5-6 | . | CASSRTGSGNTIYF | TGTGCCAGCAGCCGGACAGGCTCTGGAAACACCATATATTTT
18 | TRBJ1-5 | TRBD1 | TRBV5-1 | . | CASSLRPGTGNLNQPQHF | TGCGCCAGCAGCTTGCGGCCAGGGACAGGGAATTTGAATCAGCCCCAGCATTTT
13 | TRBJ2-1 | . | TRBV7-6 | few | CASSLFGGREQFF | TGTGCCAGCAGCTTATTTGGTGGGCGGGAGCAGTTCTTC
13 | TRBJ2-7 | TRBD1 | TRBV11-2 | . | CASRLQGVGEQYF | TGTGCCAGCAGACTACAGGGGGTTGGCGAGCAGTACTTC
13 | TRBJ1-1 | . | TRBV7-2 | . | CASRGGPNTEAFF | TGTGCCAGCAGGGGGGGACCTAACACTGAAGCTTTCTTT
13 | TRBJ1-6 | . | TRBV5-4 | . | CASSLDGNSPLHF | TGTGCCAGCAGCTTGGACGGAAATTCACCCCTCCACTTT
14 | TRBJ2-1 | . | TRBV7-2 | . | CASSSRLTSNEQFF | TGTGCCAGCAGCTCACGCTTGACTAGCAATGAGCAGTTCTTC
13 | TRBJ2-5 | . | TRBV29-1 | . | CSVARAPGETQYF | TGCAGCGTGGCCAGGGCCCCGGGAGAGACCCAGTACTTC
16 | TRBJ2-1 | . | TRBV11-3 | once | CASSLDHRDSYNEQFF | TGTGCCAGCAGCTTAGATCACAGGGACTCGTACAATGAGCAGTTCTTC
11 | TRBJ1-3 | . | TRBV5-5 | . | CASSSSGPIYF | TGTGCCAGCAGCTCCTCGGGGCCCATATATTTT
12 | TRBJ1-5 | . | TRBV7-9 | . | CASSSGNQPQHF | TGTGCCAGCAGTTCAGGTAATCAGCCCCAGCATTTT
12 | TRBJ2-1 | . | TRBV11-3 | . | CASARGSFEQFF | TGTGCCAGCGCGAGAGGTAGTTTTGAGCAGTTCTTC
12 | TRBJ1-2 | . | TRBV6-5 | . | CASSTGERDYTF | TGTGCCAGCAGCACGGGGGAGCGGGACTACACCTTC
16 | TRBJ1-2 | . | TRBV6-6 | . | CASSIPAGGTGYGYTF | TGTGCCAGCAGTATACCCGCCGGGGGGACGGGCTATGGCTACACCTTC
14 | TRBJ1-6 | . | TRBV5-5 | . | CASSWRSSNSPLHF | TGTGCCAGCAGCTGGAGGAGCTCTAATTCACCCCTCCACTTT
15 | TRBJ2-7 | TRBD1 | TRBV6-1 | . | CASSDAGTGRDEQYF | TGTGCCAGCAGTGATGCCGGGACAGGGCGGGACGAGCAGTACTTC
17 | TRBJ2-5 | TRBD1 | TRBV7-2 | . | CASSRERTGTGQETQYF | TGTGCCAGCAGCCGAGAAAGGACCGGGACAGGGCAAGAGACCCAGTACTTC
12 | TRBJ2-7 | . | TRBV2 | . | CASSFREYEQYF | TGTGCCAGCAGCTTCAGGGAGTACGAGCAGTACTTC
16 | TRBJ2-3 | . | TRBV18 | . | CASSPGSIRSTDTQYF | TGTGCCAGCTCACCAGGGAGTATCAGGAGCACAGATACGCAGTATTTT
15 | TRBJ1-1 | . | TRBV19 | . | CASSIGGTGLVAAFF | TGTGCCAGTAGTATAGGTGGGACGGGCCTTGTCGCAGCTTTCTTT
16 | TRBJ2-2 | TRBD1 | TRBV6-6 | once | CASSYSGQGIAGELFF | TGTGCCAGCAGTTACTCGGGACAGGGTATCGCCGGGGAGCTGTTTTTT
16 | TRBJ1-2 | . | TRBV4-1 | medium-sized | CASSQVPARYGYGYTF | TGCGCCAGCAGCCAAGTTCCGGCACGCTACGGCTATGGCTACACCTTC
14 | TRBJ1-6 | . | TRBV6-6 | . | CASSLKGDNSPLHF | TGTGCCAGCAGCCTCAAGGGGGATAATTCACCCCTCCACTTT
15 | TRBJ2-7 | TRBD1 | TRBV5-1 | . | CASSPTQGAVYEQYF | TGCGCCAGCAGCCCAACTCAGGGGGCCGTCTACGAGCAGTACTTC
8 | TRBJ1-5 | . | TRBV11-2 | few | CPQLAQHF | TGTCCCCAATTGGCCCAGCATTTT